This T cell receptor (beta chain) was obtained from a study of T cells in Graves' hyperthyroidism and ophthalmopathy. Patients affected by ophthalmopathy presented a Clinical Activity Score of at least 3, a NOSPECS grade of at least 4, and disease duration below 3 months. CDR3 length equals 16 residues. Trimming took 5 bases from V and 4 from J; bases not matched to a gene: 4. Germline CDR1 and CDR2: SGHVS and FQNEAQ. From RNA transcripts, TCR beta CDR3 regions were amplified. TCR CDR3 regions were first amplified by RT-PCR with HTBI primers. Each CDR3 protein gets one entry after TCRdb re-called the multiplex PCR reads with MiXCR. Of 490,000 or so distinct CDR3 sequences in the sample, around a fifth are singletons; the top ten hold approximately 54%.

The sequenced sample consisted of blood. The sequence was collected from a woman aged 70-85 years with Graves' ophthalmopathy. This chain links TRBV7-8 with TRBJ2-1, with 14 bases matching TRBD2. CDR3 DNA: TGTGCCAGCAGCACCCGGACTAGCGGGGGGTACAATGAGCAGTTCTTC. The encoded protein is CASSTRTSGGYNEQFF.